This is a list of T cell receptor beta chains from one sample in a study of cytomegalovirus exposure and HLA in healthy donors. Profiling relied on immunoSEQ multiplex PCR, and the TCRdb table lists in-frame clones only, not all of them. This sample has some 120,000 clones, with about 90% found just once. Sequencing input: PBMCs. The receptors here all came from a woman between 18 and 30 years old in good health and CMV-seronegative. Each CDR3 is given without its conserved first and last residue. Fields, in order: clone size, V gene, J gene, CDR3 protein. For some rows the clone size is stated as once, few or many, or as a class when expanded; others skip it.

>.|TRBV7-3|TRBJ2-1
ASSPGRSGTGYNEQF
>.|TRBV18|TRBJ2-1
ASSPGTGNEQF
>once|TRBV7-8|TRBJ2-1
ASSSRGGLDGFNEQF
>once|TRBV9|TRBJ2-5
ASSVGLADQETQY
>.|TRBV14|TRBJ2-7
ASRTGTGPYEQY
>once|TRBV25-1|TRBJ2-1
ASSERASGGYNEQF
>.|TRBV9|TRBJ2-1
ASSVAGLAGVGEQF
>.|TRBV6-1|TRBJ1-2
ASSDLGQAVNYGYT
>.|TRBV7-6|TRBJ2-4
ASSQGQGAKNIQY
>.|TRBV11-2|TRBJ2-3
ASSLDPDRVGPFSADTQY
>.|TRBV6-1|TRBJ2-2
ASTRWQEGTGELF
>.|TRBV6-5|TRBJ2-5
ASRSLAGETQY
>.|TRBV7-9|TRBJ1-4
ASSLVGAGTNEKLF
>.|TRBV23-1|TRBJ1-5
ASSLGFGQHHNQPQH
>.|TRBV27|TRBJ2-1
ASSFLAGAYNEQF
>.|TRBV27|TRBJ2-5
ASSVLAGGRGVETQY
>.|TRBV18|TRBJ2-1
ASSPLTSGSGEQF
>once|TRBV28|TRBJ1-1
ASRPPGGRGEAF
>.|TRBV5-4|TRBJ1-3
ATTDKNRVPGNTIY
>few|TRBV10-1|TRBJ2-1
ASSPGLAGGYNEQF
>.|TRBV18|TRBJ2-2
ASSPGLQGGSGELF
>.|TRBV9|TRBJ1-2
ASSVELSPNYGYT